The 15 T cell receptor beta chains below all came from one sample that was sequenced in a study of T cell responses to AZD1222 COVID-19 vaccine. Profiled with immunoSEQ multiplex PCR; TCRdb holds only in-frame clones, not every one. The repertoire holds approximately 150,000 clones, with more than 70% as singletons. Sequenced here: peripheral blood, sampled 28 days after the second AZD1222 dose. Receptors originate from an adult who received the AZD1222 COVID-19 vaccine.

CDR3 protein: CASSEAGGGETQYF. The CDR3 nucleotides read TGTGCCAGCAGTGAAGCGGGGGGAGGAGAGACCCAGTACTTC. V usage is TRBV2 and J usage is TRBJ2-5; D possibly corresponds to TRBD2 (6 bases). Trimming pared 0 bases from V and 4 bases from J, leaving 9 bases between. The V gene's germline CDR1 is SNHLY and CDR2 FYNNEI. The CDR3 totals 14 residues. The complete variable domain, with remaining parts taken from reference TRBV2 and TRBJ2-5, reads EPEVTQTPSHQVTQMGQEVILRCVPISNHLYFYWYRQILGQKVEFLVSFYNNEISEKSEIFDDQFSVERPDGSNFTLKIRSTKLEDSAMYFCASSEAGGGETQYFGPGTRLLVL.

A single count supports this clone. CDR3 nucleotides: TGTGCCACCAGTGATTTCGGCTCGGCACCTTACGAGCAGTACTTC. It yields the protein CATSDFGSAPYEQYF. The gene calls are TRBV24-1 and TRBJ2-7; D gene ambiguous. Germline V CDR1 and CDR2: KGHDR, SFDVKD. This CDR3 has 15 residues. V lost 1 base to trimming and J lost 4 bases, with 13 bases between them.

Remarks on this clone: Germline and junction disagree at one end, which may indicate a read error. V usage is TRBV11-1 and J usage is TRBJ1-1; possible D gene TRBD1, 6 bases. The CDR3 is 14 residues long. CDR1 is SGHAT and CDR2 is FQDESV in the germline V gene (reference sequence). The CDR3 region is CVSSLTGLNTEAFF. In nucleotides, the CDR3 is TGTGTCAGCAGCCTAACAGGGCTGAACACTGAAGCTTTCTTT.

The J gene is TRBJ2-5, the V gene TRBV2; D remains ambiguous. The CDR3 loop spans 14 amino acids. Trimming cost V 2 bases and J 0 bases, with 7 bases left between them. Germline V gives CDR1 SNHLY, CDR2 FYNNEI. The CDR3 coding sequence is TGTGCCAGCAGTGAATACACGGACCAAGAGACCCAGTACTTC. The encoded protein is CASSEYTDQETQYF.

The CDR3 loop reads CASSRDRGDGYTF. DNA for the CDR3: TGTGCCAGCAGCCGCGACAGGGGTGATGGCTACACCTTC. This sequence joins TRBV11-2 and TRBJ1-2, with TRBD1 matching over 8 bases. The J segment lost 6 bases and the V segment lost 5 bases, leaving 5 bases of the junction unmatched. Germline-derived CDR1 and CDR2 are SGHAT and FQNNGV. The CDR3 runs to 13 residues.

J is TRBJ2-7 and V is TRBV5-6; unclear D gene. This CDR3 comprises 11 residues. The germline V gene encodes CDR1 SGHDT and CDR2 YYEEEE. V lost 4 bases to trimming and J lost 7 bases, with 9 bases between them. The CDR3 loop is CASSPRWEQYF. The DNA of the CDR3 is TGTGCCAGCAGCCCCCGCTGGGAGCAGTACTTC. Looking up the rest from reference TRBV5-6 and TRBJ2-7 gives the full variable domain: DAGVTQSPTHLIKTRGQQVTLRCSPKSGHDTVSWYQQALGQGPQFIFQYYEEEERQRGNFPDRFSGHQFPNYSSELNVNALLLGDSALYLCASSPRWEQYFGPGTRLTVT.

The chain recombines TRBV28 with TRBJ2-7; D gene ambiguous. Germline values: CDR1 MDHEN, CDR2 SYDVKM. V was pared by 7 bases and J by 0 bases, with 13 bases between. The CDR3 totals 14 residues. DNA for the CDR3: TGTGCCAGCAATCCGGCAAGGGACTCCTACGAGCAGTACTTC. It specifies CASNPARDSYEQYF.

The CDR3 region is CASSGVLQGAGYTF. CDR3 DNA sequence: TGCGCCAGCTCGGGGGTTTTACAGGGGGCCGGCTACACCTTC. The V and J genes are TRBV5-1 and TRBJ1-2; TRBD1 matches at 9 bases. Germline CDR1 reads SGHRS; CDR2 reads YFSETQ. The CDR3 is made up of 14 amino acids. V was pared by 7 bases and J by 8 bases, with 12 bases of the junction left unmatched.

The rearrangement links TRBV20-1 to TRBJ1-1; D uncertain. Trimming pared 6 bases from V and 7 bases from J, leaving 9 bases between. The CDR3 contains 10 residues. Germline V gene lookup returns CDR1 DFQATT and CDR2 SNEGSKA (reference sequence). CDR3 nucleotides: TGCAGTGCCCTTCTGATTGAAGCTTTCTTT. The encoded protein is CSALLIEAFF.

The CDR3 loop reads CASSARQAGTDTQYF. DNA of the CDR3: TGTGCCAGCAGCGCCAGACAGGCTGGCACAGATACGCAGTATTTT. The rearrangement links TRBV11-3 to TRBJ2-3, with D tentatively TRBD1 (6 bases). The germline gives CDR1 SGHNT, CDR2 YENEEA. This CDR3 has 15 amino acids. Trimming cost V 5 bases and J 1 base, with 13 bases left between them. The full variable domain, with the rest looked up from reference TRBV11-3 and TRBJ2-3, is EAGVVQSPRYKIIEKKQPVAFWCNPISGHNTLYWYLQNLGQGPELLIRYENEEAVDDSQLPKDRFSAERLKGVDSTLKIQPAELGDSAVYLCASSARQAGTDTQYFGPGTRLTVL.

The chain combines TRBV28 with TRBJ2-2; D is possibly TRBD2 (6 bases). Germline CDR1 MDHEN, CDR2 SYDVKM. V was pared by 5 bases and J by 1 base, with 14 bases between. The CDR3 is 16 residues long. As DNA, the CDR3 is TGTGCCAGCAGTCCAGGCGGCGGGATGAACACCGGGGAGCTGTTTTTT. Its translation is CASSPGGGMNTGELFF.

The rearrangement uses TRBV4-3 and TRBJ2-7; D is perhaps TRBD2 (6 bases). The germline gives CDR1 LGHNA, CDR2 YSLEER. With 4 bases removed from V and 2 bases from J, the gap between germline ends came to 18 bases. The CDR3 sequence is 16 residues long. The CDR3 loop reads CASSPSPGDSTYEQYF. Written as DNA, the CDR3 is TGCGCCAGCAGCCCCTCACCCGGGGACTCCACCTACGAGCAGTACTTC.

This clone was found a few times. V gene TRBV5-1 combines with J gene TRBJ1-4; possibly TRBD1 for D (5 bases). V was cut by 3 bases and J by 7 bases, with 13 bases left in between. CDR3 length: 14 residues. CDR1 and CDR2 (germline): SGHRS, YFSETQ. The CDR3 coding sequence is TGCGCCAGCAGCTCGACAGTGGCTAGTGAAAAACTGTTTTTT. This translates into CASSSTVASEKLFF.

The DNA for the CDR3 is TGCGCCAGCAGCTTGACCTTCGGGAGGCGCTCCTACAATGAGCAGTTCTTC. As protein: CASSLTFGRRSYNEQFF. The V call is TRBV4-3, the J call TRBJ2-1; 7 bases agree with TRBD2. The CDR3 covers 17 residues. Unmatched junction bases numbered 10, after V lost 5 bases and J lost 0 bases. Germline CDR1 is LGHNA and CDR2 is YSLEER.

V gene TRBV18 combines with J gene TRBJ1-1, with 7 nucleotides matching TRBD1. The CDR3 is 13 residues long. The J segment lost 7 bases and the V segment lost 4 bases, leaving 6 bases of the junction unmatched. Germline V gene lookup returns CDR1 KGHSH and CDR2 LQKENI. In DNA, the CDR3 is TGTGCCAGCTCACTCATACGGGACAGTGAAGCTTTCTTT. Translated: CASSLIRDSEAFF.